The source of this T cell receptor beta chain is a study of OX40 agonist ivuxolimab in advanced cancers. Study background: Previous treatment with anti-PD-1, anti-PD-L1 or anti-CTLA-4 therapy was allowed; 40% had received some.

Blood was sampled at baseline, cycle 4 day 1, and cycle 7 day 1. This table comes from immunoSEQ multiplex PCR, and its TCRdb copy is limited to in-frame clones, with some not included. This sample yields roughly 57,000 clones, of which about 90% are seen a single time; 16% belongs to the top ten. Whole-study findings and limits: CD4+ T cells averaged fewer expanded clones than CD8+ T cells.

Unmatched junction bases numbered 6, after V lost 4 bases and J lost 4 bases. The CDR3 length is 16 residues. Concerning this clone: Its antigen is not identified.

V usage is TRBV7-1 and J usage is TRBJ2-5; 13 positions match TRBD2. TRBV7-1 qualifies as an ORF whose function is uncertain. The sample was CD4+ or CD8+ T cells sorted from blood, taken in a trial of the OX40 agonist ivuxolimab. The sequence came from an adult with an advanced solid tumor such as melanoma, head and neck, liver or kidney cancer. The CDR3, as DNA: TGTGCCAGCAGCTTCGGACTAGCGGGAGTCGGAGAGACCCAGTACTTC. Translating gives CASSFGLAGVGETQYF.